What follows are 11 T cell receptor beta chains derived from one specimen sequenced in a study of human T cells and chemical hapten exposure. Time point indicated: healthy volunteer bleed at 6 weeks. Unfractionated whole blood yielded total RNA. TCRdb called the RACE reads again in MiXCR, with one record for every CDR3 protein. The sample holds fewer than 85,000 distinct CDR3 sequences, 8.5% to 9.5% seen once. Source material: whole blood. All receptors derive from a female donor in good health. Some clones in this sample may be carry-over from other donors' samples.

This clonotype was seen at least ten times. V gene TRBV12-3 or TRBV12-4 combines with J gene TRBJ1-5; D perhaps matches TRBD1 (5 bases). Trimming took 2 bases from V and 9 from J, leaving 14 bases between them. The CDR3 is 14 amino acids. The CDR3 loop reads CASSLIDSKRPQHF. CDR3 coding DNA: TGTGCCAGCAGTTTAATCGACAGTAAGCGGCCCCAGCATTTT.

There are many counts of this clonotype. The V call is TRBV12-2, the J call TRBJ2-2; the D call of TRBD2 is as the table states it, not checked on the DNA. TRBV12-2 is shown as a pseudogene. This CDR3 contains 18 residues. CDR3 DNA sequence: TGTGCAAGTCGCCCCCCTTTTGGAGGGGCCCTTTTAATCGGGGAGCTGTTTTTT. As protein: CASRPPFGGALLIGELFF.

This clonotype was seen ten or more times. The chain employs TRBV6-6 and TRBJ1-5; a weak D match, TRBD1 (5 bases). The CDR3 runs 15 residues. Germline V lookup: CDR1 MNHNY, CDR2 SVGAGI (reference sequence). Trimming took 0 bases from V and 4 from J, leaving 10 bases between them. The CDR3 spells CASSYSIEGNQPQHF. Here the CDR3 DNA reads TGTGCCAGCAGTTACTCGATTGAGGGGAATCAGCCCCAGCATTTT.

There are many counts of this clonotype. The rearrangement links TRBV28 to TRBJ1-5, with D perhaps matching TRBD1 (6 bases). This CDR3 region has 12 residues. Trimming removed 4 bases from V and 12 bases from J, with 13 bases in between. The V gene's germline CDR1 is MDHEN and CDR2 SYDVKM. This CDR3 is CASSSSDSLQHF. The CDR3 coding sequence is TGTGCCAGCAGTTCGTCGGACAGTCTCCAGCATTTT. The full variable domain, in which reference TRBV28 and TRBJ1-5 provide the parts outside the CDR3, is DVKVTQSSRYLVKRTGEKVFLECVQDMDHENMFWYRQDPGLGLRLIYFSYDVKMKEKGDIPEGYSVSREKKERFSLILESASTNQTSMYLCASSSSDSLQHFGDGTRLSIL.

This chain connects TRBV28 to TRBJ2-7, with unresolved D. V gave up 4 bases and J gave up 5 bases, with 15 bases separating them. This CDR3 comprises 14 residues. CDR1 and CDR2 (germline): MDHEN, SYDVKM. This chain's CDR3 is CASSSPRPRDEQYF. CDR3 bases: TGTGCCAGCAGTTCTCCCCGCCCTCGGGACGAGCAGTACTTC.

This clonotype was counted many times. The chain employs TRBV7-8 and TRBJ2-2, with D maybe TRBD2 (7 bases). Germline V gene data show CDR1 as SGHVS and CDR2 as FQNEAQ. The V gene lost 5 bases and the J gene lost 3 bases, with 13 bases spanning the gap. This CDR3 has 15 amino acids. This CDR3 reads CASSPSGGYTGELFF. In DNA, the CDR3 is TGTGCCAGCAGCCCCTCGGGGGGCTACACCGGGGAGCTGTTTTTT. The complete variable domain, with remaining parts taken from reference TRBV7-8 and TRBJ2-2, reads GAGVSQSPRYKVAKRGQDVALRCDPISGHVSLFWYQQALGQGPEFLTYFQNEAQLDKSGLPSDRFFAERPEGSVSTLKIQRTQQEDSAVYLCASSPSGGYTGELFFGEGSRLTVL.

This clonotype was picked up a small number of times. The chain couples TRBV7-9 to TRBJ1-1; D unresolved. V dropped 1 base and J dropped 8 bases, with 8 bases sitting between them. The CDR3 loop spans 12 amino acids. Germline values: CDR1 SEHNR, CDR2 FQNEAQ (reference sequence). CDR3 amino acids: CASSLDDREAFF. In DNA form, the CDR3 reads TGTGCCAGCAGCTTAGATGACCGAGAAGCTTTCTTT.

This clonotype came up many times. The chain carries TRBV7-2 and TRBJ2-1, with D tentatively TRBD2 (7 bases). Trimming cost V 0 bases and J 3 bases, with 9 bases left between them. The germline V gene encodes CDR1 SGHTA and CDR2 FQGNSA. The CDR3 spans 15 residues. The CDR3 loop reads CASSLAGGHYNEQFF. The CDR3 nucleotides read TGTGCCAGCAGCTTAGCGGGGGGGCACTACAATGAGCAGTTCTTC.

This chain links TRBV19 with TRBJ1-5; D is unresolved. V was shortened by 3 bases and J by 0 bases, with 6 bases between the two germline ends. In germline, CDR1 is LNHDA, CDR2 SQIVND (reference sequence). CDR3 length equals 14 residues. CDR3 coding DNA: TGTGCCAGTAGTATGAGTATTAGCAATCAGCCCCAGCATTTT. This gives the protein CASSMSISNQPQHF.

This clonotype showed up many times. V and J are TRBV5-5 and TRBJ1-1; D unresolved. Trimming stripped 0 bases from V and 3 bases from J, with 6 bases between. The CDR3 length is 13 residues. Germline CDR1 SGHKS, CDR2 YYEKEE (reference sequence). CDR3 DNA sequence: TGTGCCAGCAGCTTGGTTGGTGACACTGAAGCTTTCTTT. Translation: CASSLVGDTEAFF.

For this clonotype: A much larger clone sits a single nucleotide away, making a read error possible. The chain employs TRBV20-1 and TRBJ1-6, with 9 bases matching TRBD1. CDR1 DFQATT and CDR2 SNEGSKA come from the germline V gene (reference sequence). The CDR3 is made up of 16 amino acids. Here the CDR3 DNA reads TGCAGTGCAGGGACAGGGCACAGCTCCTATAATTCACCCCTCAACTTT. Protein: CSAGTGHSSYNSPLNF.